What follows are 14 T cell receptor beta chains derived from one specimen sequenced in a study of regulatory T cells in long-lasting Graves disease (dated by TCRdb to the early 2020s). The library was built by means of multiplex PCR. TCRdb names Illumina HiSeq 4000 as the instrument used. CDR3 regions were amplified by Arm-PCR with iRepertoire HTBI primers to construct TCR beta libraries. TCRdb reworked the public reads: Q25 trimming with fastp, MiXCR clone assembly, productive beta chains retained. Entries are consolidated by CDR3 protein sequence, retaining the most common genes and DNA. Here the sample has fewer than 550,000 distinct CDR3 sequences; about a sixth occur a single time. Under 30% of the sample is held by the ten biggest clonotypes. Reading the label with the study, this specimen's time point is: newly diagnosed GD, antithyroid drugs for less than 3 months. For both TCR sequencing and RNA sequencing, RNA was extracted from PBMCs in TRIzol.

These records were also assigned to another study, of T cells in Graves' hyperthyroidism and ophthalmopathy.

The material sequenced was peripheral blood mononuclear cells (PBMCs), taken at new diagnosis, from a patient treated with antithyroid drugs. These receptors originate from a woman under 30 with Graves disease. Donor details come from another sample of the same person, matched by shared clones.

This clonotype was picked up many times. The chain is built from TRBV28 and TRBJ1-2; D possibly corresponds to TRBD1 (5 bases). Germline CDR1 MDHEN, CDR2 SYDVKM. This CDR3 comprises 14 residues. Trimming cost V 2 bases and J 6 bases, with 13 bases left between them. The CDR3 here is CASSLNRDSNGYTF. CDR3 nucleotides: TGTGCCAGCAGTTTAAATAGAGACAGTAATGGCTACACCTTC.

There are many counts of this clonotype. The chain links TRBV12-3 or TRBV12-4 to TRBJ2-1; 10 nucleotides line up with TRBD2. After removal of 6 bases from V and 2 bases from J, the junction contained 7 bases not matched to a gene. The CDR3 is 16 amino acids. The CDR3 DNA reads as TGTGCCAGCAGGCCCCGGAGCGGGAGGGCCTACAATGAGCAGTTCTTC. Translated, it gives CASRPRSGRAYNEQFF.

A remark on this clonotype: One base away lies a much larger clone, so this may be a sequencing read error. V gene TRBV28 combines with J gene TRBJ2-5; tentative D call: TRBD2 (5 bases). With 5 bases removed from V and 11 bases from J, the gap between germline ends came to 18 bases. The CDR3 contains 13 residues. Germline-derived CDR1 and CDR2 are MDHEN and SYDVKM. The CDR3 DNA is TGTGCCAGCAGTCTTACTAGTTTGTACGTGCAGTACTTC. It encodes CASSLTSLYVQYF.

This clonotype was observed a few times. The J gene is TRBJ2-1, the V gene TRBV20-1; 8 nucleotides line up with TRBD2. Germline CDR1 reads DFQATT; CDR2 reads SNEGSKA (reference sequence). The ends lost 0 bases at V and 0 bases at J; junction bases unmatched: 13. The CDR3 is 19 residues long. The CDR3 here is CSARDRRRLAGHSYNEQFF. The CDR3 coding sequence is TGCAGTGCTAGAGATAGGAGGCGGCTAGCGGGTCACTCCTACAATGAGCAGTTCTTC.

This clonotype was found many times. The rearrangement links TRBV20-1 to TRBJ2-3, with unresolved D. Germline CDR1 reads DFQATT; CDR2 reads SNEGSKA (reference sequence). The ends were cut back, 3 bases at V and 2 bases at J, with 12 bases in the middle. CDR3 size: 14 residues. This CDR3 is CSASSPRITDTQYF. CDR3 sequence (DNA): TGCAGTGCTAGTTCGCCCAGGATCACAGATACGCAGTATTTT.

The V gene is TRBV7-3, the J gene TRBJ2-6; D call uncertain. This CDR3 region has 18 residues. V was pared by 2 bases and J by 2 bases, with 16 bases between. The germline V gene has CDR1 SGHTA and CDR2 FQGTGA. CDR3 nucleotides: TGTGCCAGCAGCTTAGGCCTAAGACGGGCGGCTGGGGCCAACGTCCTGACTTTC. Protein: CASSLGLRRAAGANVLTF. Based on the CDR3 plus reference TRBV7-3 and TRBJ2-6, the full variable domain is GAGVSQTPSNKVTEKGKYVELRCDPISGHTALYWYRQSLGQGPEFLIYFQGTGAADDSGLPNDRFFAVRPEGSVSTLKIQRTERGDSAVYLCASSLGLRRAAGANVLTFGAGSRLTVL.

V gene TRBV4-1 combines with J gene TRBJ2-3, with TRBD2 matching over 8 bases. The CDR3 has 19 residues. Trimming at V came to 0 bases and at J to 4 bases, leaving 15 bases not matched to a gene. Germline CDR1 is MGHRA and CDR2 is YSYEKL. CDR3 nucleotide sequence: TGCGCCAGCAGCCAAGAATTTTCCAGCGGGAGCCAACCATCAGATACGCAGTATTTT. It yields the protein CASSQEFSSGSQPSDTQYF.

This clonotype was detected ten times or more. V usage is TRBV6-1 and J usage is TRBJ2-2; 15 nucleotides match TRBD2. The CDR3 has 17 residues. CDR1 MNHNS and CDR2 SASEGT come from the germline V gene. The trim removed 4 bases at V and 2 bases at J, leaving 2 bases unmatched. CDR3 amino acids: CASSGTSGRANTGELFF. CDR3 DNA sequence: TGTGCCAGCAGTGGGACTAGCGGGAGGGCCAACACCGGGGAGCTGTTTTTT.

This clonotype has a count of ten or more. Written as DNA, the CDR3 is TGTGCCAGCAGCCAATCGGGGACTAGCGGGACCTACGAGCAGTACTTC. It is translated as CASSQSGTSGTYEQYF. The chain employs TRBV28 and TRBJ2-7, with 13 bases fitting TRBD2. CDR1 MDHEN and CDR2 SYDVKM come from the germline V gene. The CDR3 has 16 amino acids. With V trimmed by 6 bases and J by 2 bases, 7 bases remained unmatched.

The chain has TRBV3-1 and TRBJ2-5; 7 nucleotides agree with TRBD2. The J segment lost 1 base and the V segment lost 4 bases, leaving 6 bases of the junction unmatched. The CDR3 length is 15 residues. Germline V gene data show CDR1 as LGHDT and CDR2 as YNNKEL (reference sequence). CDR3 sequence: CASSRAGVRQETQYF. CDR3 DNA: TGTGCCAGCAGCCGCGCGGGAGTTCGCCAAGAGACCCAGTACTTC.

This clonotype showed up just a few times. The rearrangement uses TRBV15 and TRBJ2-7; 8 nucleotides line up with TRBD1. CDR1 is LNHNV, CDR2 YYDKDF, per germline (reference sequence). The V segment lost 3 bases and the J segment 1 base; nucleotides outside the gene matches: 8. This CDR3 region has 16 residues. The CDR3 spells CATSRGWTGRSYEQYF. CDR3 nucleotide sequence: TGTGCCACCAGCAGGGGATGGACAGGGAGGTCCTACGAGCAGTACTTC.

For this clonotype: A read error may explain this, as a much larger clone is one base away. J is TRBJ2-1 and V is TRBV24-1; 11 bases are shared with TRBD2. This CDR3 is built from 14 residues. Germline V gene sequence: CDR1 KGHDR, CDR2 SFDVKD. V was clipped by 4 bases and J by 12 bases; unmatched bases: 7. This CDR3 is CATSDPGLAGAQFF. CDR3 DNA sequence: TGTGCCACCAGTGACCCCGGACTAGCGGGTGCGCAGTTCTTC.

This clonotype was observed many times. The V call is TRBV20-1, the J call TRBJ1-5, with D perhaps matching TRBD1 (5 bases). Germline CDR1 is DFQATT and CDR2 is SNEGSKA (reference sequence). The CDR3 sequence is 13 residues long. Trimming pared 7 bases from V and 0 bases from J, leaving 10 bases between. As DNA, the CDR3 is TGCAGTGGGGGGGATTATAGCAATCAGCCCCAGCATTTT. Encoded protein: CSGGDYSNQPQHF.

Turning to this clonotype: A read error may explain this, as a much larger clone is one base away. This sequence joins TRBV6-5 and TRBJ2-7; 9 bases are a match to TRBD2. The germline V gene encodes CDR1 MNHEY and CDR2 SVGAGI. V lost 4 bases, J lost 3 bases, and 7 bases stayed unmatched. This CDR3 is 15 amino acids long. The CDR3 reads CASSCGGGNDYEQYF. The CDR3 coding sequence is TGTGCCAGCAGTTGCGGGGGGGGCAACGACTACGAGCAGTACTTC.